This T cell receptor beta chain was sequenced for a study of blood T cell repertoires in COVID-19. Measured with immunoSEQ multiplex PCR; TCRdb has only the in-frame clones, and not every one. Here the sample spans about 190,000 clones, around nine tenths being singletons. CDR3 length equals 15 residues. Trimming pared 2 bases from V and 1 base from J, leaving 6 bases between. In germline, CDR1 is MDHEN, CDR2 SYDVKM. Specimen: peripheral blood. This receptor was identified in a man aged 25-45 years with acute or convalescent COVID-19. This chain links TRBV28 with TRBJ1-6; D is unresolved. This CDR3 reads CASSLRESYNSPLHF. CDR3 coding DNA: TGTGCCAGCAGTTTACGTGAGTCCTATAATTCACCCCTCCACTTT.